Listed below are T cell receptor beta chains from one sample, sequenced in a study of blood T cell repertoires in COVID-19. Only in-frame clones appear in the TCRdb table, and some are missing; sequencing was by immunoSEQ multiplex PCR. The sample lists around 130,000 clones; more than 80% were seen once. The sequenced material came from peripheral blood. Receptors originate from a woman aged 55-69 years with acute or convalescent COVID-19. Both conserved end residues are part of each CDR3. The D gene is left open where the match is weak. Size tells how often a clone was seen (once, few, many) or the class of an expanded clone, and some rows leave it out.

clone_size,j_call,d_call,v_call,cdr3_nt,cdr3_aa
few,TRBJ1-1,-,TRBV19,TGTGCTATACTAGGGGGAAAGGGTGAAGCTTTCTTT,CAILGGKGEAFF
-,TRBJ1-6,-,TRBV6-5,TGTGCCAGCAGCCGCGAGGGGGTCTATAATTCACCCCTCCACTTT,CASSREGVYNSPLHF
-,TRBJ2-7,-,TRBV30,TGTGCCTGGGCCAGAGGCTCCTACGAGCAGTACTTC,CAWARGSYEQYF
-,TRBJ1-1,TRBD1,TRBV9,TGTGCCAGCAGCGTGGGACAGGGGTCTGCTTTCTTT,CASSVGQGSAFF
-,TRBJ2-1,TRBD2,TRBV27,TGTGCCAGCAGCGAGACTAGCGCACCCCTAGTGCAGTTCTTC,CASSETSAPLVQFF
-,TRBJ1-5,-,TRBV19,TGTGCCAGTAGTAGGGGGGGCGCGGGTGGCAATCAGCCCCAGCATTTT,CASSRGGAGGNQPQHF
-,TRBJ1-5,TRBD1,TRBV15,TGTGCCACCAGCAGAGATGGGGACAGGGCGAAGCCCCAGCATTTT,CATSRDGDRAKPQHF
-,TRBJ2-5,TRBD2,TRBV27,TGTGCCAGCAGTTACCAGCGGGGGAAGGGGGAGACCCAGTACTTC,CASSYQRGKGETQYF
-,TRBJ1-2,-,TRBV5-8,TGTGCCAGCAGCTTGGAGTACGGGGAGACCTATGGCTACACCTTC,CASSLEYGETYGYTF
-,TRBJ2-2,-,TRBV5-1,TGCGCCAGCAGCCCACCAGCCACAGGGACCGGGGAGCTGTTTTTT,CASSPPATGTGELFF
-,TRBJ2-5,TRBD2,TRBV30,TGTGCCTGGAGTGCGGGGGGGGCGACCCAGTACTTC,CAWSAGGATQYF
-,TRBJ2-1,TRBD2,TRBV11-2,TGTGCCAGCAGCTTAGTTAGCGGGGGGGCCAATGAGCAGTTCTTC,CASSLVSGGANEQFF
-,TRBJ1-2,-,TRBV5-1,TGCGCCAGCAGCCCCCGTTGGGGGGAGGGTAACTATGGCTACACCTTC,CASSPRWGEGNYGYTF
-,TRBJ2-4,TRBD1,TRBV7-9,TGTGCCAGCAGCTGGGGGACAGGGGGACAAAACATTCAGTACTTC,CASSWGTGGQNIQYF
once,TRBJ1-3,-,TRBV19,TGTGCCAGTAGTACGACACTCTCTGGAAACACCATATATTTT,CASSTTLSGNTIYF
-,TRBJ1-1,-,TRBV12-3/TRBV12-4,TGTGCCAGCGGCCCGACAGGGAACACTGAAGCTTTCTTT,CASGPTGNTEAFF
-,TRBJ2-5,TRBD1,TRBV19,TGTGCCAGTAGTATGCCCCGGCTCGGACAGGGGGAAGAGACCCAGTACTTC,CASSMPRLGQGEETQYF